One sample yielded the 21 T cell receptor beta chains listed below, sequenced in a study of blood T cells in healthy people across ages (dated by TCRdb to 2013 to 2016). Libraries came from 5' RACE. A second PCR of roughly 7 to 11 cycles was performed with a sample-barcoded 5' primer and a J-beta primer mix. TCRdb reprocessing: public reads trimmed at Q25 with fastp, clones called with MiXCR, in-frame beta chains kept. When rows share a CDR3 protein, they turn into one entry using the most common DNA and genes. The sample data list some 1.8 million distinct CDR3 sequences, and approximately 39% of these were observed just once. The ten largest account for roughly 23% of the sample. The sample was blood. These receptors came from a human donor in good health.

The gene calls are TRBV4-1 and TRBJ2-7; D is undetermined. The CDR3 runs to 14 residues. Germline CDR1 is MGHRA and CDR2 is YSYEKL. V was trimmed by 4 bases and J by 4 bases, leaving 14 bases between them. DNA for the CDR3: TGCGCCAGCAGCCCCGCCGGGTCTCCTTACGAGCAGTACTTC. Its protein is CASSPAGSPYEQYF.

The J gene is TRBJ2-1, the V gene TRBV24-1; 7 bases agree with TRBD2. Losses at the gene ends were 3 bases for V and 0 bases for J; bases not matched to a gene: 7. Germline V gives CDR1 KGHDR, CDR2 SFDVKD. This CDR3 is built from 17 residues. As DNA, the CDR3 is TGTGCCACCAGTGATAGACAGCGGGGTAGCTCCTACAATGAGCAGTTCTTC. This sequence encodes CATSDRQRGSSYNEQFF.

The CDR3 DNA follows: TGTGCCAGCAGTCGACCAGGGGTCCAAGAGCTGTTTTTT. This encodes CASSRPGVQELFF. The chain carries TRBV12-3 or TRBV12-4 and TRBJ2-2; possibly TRBD1 for D (6 bases). CDR3 length: 13 residues. Trimming took 5 bases from V and 11 from J, leaving 15 bases between them.

The chain is built from TRBV4-1 and TRBJ2-5; maybe TRBD2 (7 bases). Germline CDR1 reads MGHRA; CDR2 reads YSYEKL. The CDR3 runs to 16 residues. Trimming stripped 1 base from V and 5 bases from J, with 17 bases between. The CDR3 protein is CASSQVLVGGPETQYF. CDR3 DNA: TGCGCCAGCAGCCAAGTCCTAGTGGGGGGGCCTGAGACCCAGTACTTC.

This clonotype was seen a handful of times. The CDR3 is CASSIKGVEANIQYF. The CDR3 DNA reads TGTGCCAGCAGCATTAAGGGGGTTGAAGCGAACATTCAGTACTTC. This rearrangement joins TRBV12-3 or TRBV12-4 to TRBJ2-4, with a tentative D call TRBD1 (6 bases). Trimming took off 6 bases at V and 7 bases at J, with 19 bases between the two ends. The CDR3 loop spans 15 amino acids.

The chain joins TRBV6-5 to TRBJ1-2; no reliable D call. V shed 7 bases and J shed 4 bases, with 22 bases lying between them. The CDR3 sequence is 16 residues long. CDR1 is MNHEY, CDR2 SVGAGI, per germline. CDR3: CASTPDRSRLGYGYTF. The DNA of the CDR3 is TGTGCCAGCACCCCAGACCGATCTCGACTAGGCTATGGCTACACCTTC.

This rearrangement joins TRBV6-5 to TRBJ2-1; a possible D gene is TRBD1 (6 bases). CDR1 is MNHEY, CDR2 SVGAGI, per germline. With 6 bases removed from V and 3 bases from J, the gap between germline ends came to 12 bases. The CDR3 runs 14 residues. CDR3 sequence (DNA): TGTGCCAGCAGCCTCGACAGGCTCTACAATGAGCAGTTCTTC. This encodes CASSLDRLYNEQFF.

The chain joins TRBV25-1 to TRBJ1-2, with 7 bases aligning to TRBD1. This CDR3 contains 14 residues. J lost 4 bases, V lost 6 bases, and 8 bases had no gene match. CDR1 and CDR2 from the germline V gene are MGHDK and SYGVNS. CDR3 amino acids: CASRAQGFGYGYTF. The CDR3 DNA is TGTGCCAGCAGGGCACAGGGGTTTGGCTATGGCTACACCTTC.

This clonotype was detected ten times or more. J is TRBJ2-7 and V is TRBV5-1; a possible D gene is TRBD1 (5 bases). The CDR3 is 14 residues long. V was cut by 4 bases and J by 3 bases, with 14 bases left in between. Germline-derived CDR1 and CDR2 are SGHRS and YFSETQ. The CDR3 nucleotides read TGCGCCAGCAGCCAGTTGACAGCGCGCTACGAGCAGTACTTC. This sequence encodes CASSQLTARYEQYF.

This clonotype was recorded a few times. V is TRBV7-2 and J is TRBJ2-7; D is perhaps TRBD1 (6 bases). Germline lookup yields CDR1 SGHTA and CDR2 FQGNSA. This CDR3 comprises 15 residues. The V end lost 1 base, the J end lost 2 bases, and 12 bases lay between the germline ends. The CDR3 here is CASSLGQAVTYEQYF. DNA for the CDR3: TGTGCCAGCAGCTTAGGACAGGCGGTTACCTACGAGCAGTACTTC.

Turning to this clonotype: At one end the junction does not follow the germline gene, possibly because of a read error. The genes are TRBV20-1 and TRBJ2-7; D tentatively fits TRBD1 or TRBD2 (5 bases each). The CDR3 is 13 amino acids. Germline CDR1 reads DFQATT; CDR2 reads SNEGSKA (reference sequence). CDR3 amino acids: CSTRDRQTYEQYF. CDR3 bases: TGCAGTACTAGAGATCGACAGACCTACGAGCAGTACTTC.

There are a few counts of this clonotype. The chain has TRBV4-1 and TRBJ2-1; no clear D gene. Trimming removed 3 bases from V and 4 bases from J, with 19 bases in between. Germline assignment: CDR1 MGHRA and CDR2 YSYEKL. The CDR3 sequence is 17 residues long. CDR3 protein: CASSHLLVRKEYNEQFF. The CDR3 nucleotides read TGCGCCAGCAGCCACCTACTCGTACGAAAAGAATACAATGAGCAGTTCTTC.

This rearrangement joins TRBV9 to TRBJ1-1; D call uncertain. From germline, CDR1 is SGDLS and CDR2 YYNGEE. CDR3 length equals 13 residues. Deletions cut 2 bases from V and 0 bases from J, with 5 bases between. For the CDR3, the DNA is TGTGCCAGCAGCGTCAGGATGAACACTGAAGCTTTCTTT. It codes for CASSVRMNTEAFF.

This clonotype was counted many times. J is TRBJ2-7 and V is TRBV7-2; 7 bases line up with TRBD1. The V and J ends lost 1 base and 1 base, in that order; junction bases with no gene match: 7. The V gene's germline CDR1 is SGHTA and CDR2 FQGNSA. CDR3 length: 16 amino acids. The DNA for the CDR3 is TGTGCCAGCAGCTTAGGAGGGACAGTCGTTTCCTACGAGCAGTACTTC. Amino acid sequence: CASSLGGTVVSYEQYF. Variable domain in full (rest from reference TRBV7-2 and TRBJ2-7): GAGVSQSPSNKVTEKGKDVELRCDPISGHTALYWYRQSLGQGLEFLIYFQGNSAPDKSGLPSDRFSAERTGGSVSTLTIQRTQQEDSAVYLCASSLGGTVVSYEQYFGPGTRLTVT.

This clonotype has more than one count but fewer than ten. This sequence joins TRBV7-2 and TRBJ2-1; 8 positions agree with TRBD2. Germline CDR1 is SGHTA and CDR2 is FQGNSA. V trimming: 4 bases; J trimming: 5 bases; junction bases outside the gene matches: 7. The CDR3 has 15 residues. The CDR3 here is CASSSRLAPNNEQFF. The CDR3 bases are TGTGCCAGCAGCTCAAGACTAGCGCCCAACAATGAGCAGTTCTTC.

V is TRBV3-1 and J is TRBJ1-2; the D gene is possibly TRBD1 (5 bases). Germline CDR1 LGHDT, CDR2 YNNKEL (reference sequence). With 0 bases removed from V and 7 bases from J, the gap between germline ends came to 15 bases. CDR3 length: 15 residues. Here the CDR3 reads CASSQDMGRRSGYTF. The CDR3, as DNA: TGTGCCAGCAGCCAAGATATGGGGCGTAGAAGTGGCTACACCTTC.

The chain couples TRBV10-3 to TRBJ1-1; D may be TRBD1 (6 bases). V shed 0 bases and J shed 5 bases, with 13 bases lying between them. The germline CDR1 and CDR2 sequences are ENHRY and SYGVKD. The CDR3 length is 15 residues. The DNA of the CDR3 is TGTGCCATCAGTGAGTCGAACAGGGTGTGGACTGAAGCTTTCTTT. This sequence encodes CAISESNRVWTEAFF.

This clonotype was seen a handful of times. Compared with germline, one end of the junction differs, possibly owing to a read error. This sequence joins TRBV6-2 or TRBV6-3 and TRBJ1-6, with D perhaps TRBD1 (5 bases). The CDR3 loop spans 15 amino acids. Germline assignment: CDR1 MNHEY and CDR2 SVGEGT. The CDR3 region is CANSGTSGFESPLHF. The CDR3 coding sequence is TGTGCCAACAGTGGGACGTCCGGGTTCGAGTCACCCCTCCACTTT.

CDR3 amino acids: CASIFIPGLADQYQETQYF. The CDR3 coding sequence is TGTGCCAGCATCTTTATACCGGGACTAGCGGATCAGTACCAAGAGACCCAGTACTTC. V usage is TRBV2 and J usage is TRBJ2-5; 11 nucleotides line up with TRBD2. The germline V gene encodes CDR1 SNHLY and CDR2 FYNNEI. The J segment lost 0 bases and the V segment lost 7 bases, leaving 16 bases of the junction unmatched. CDR3 length: 19 amino acids.

V is TRBV27 and J is TRBJ2-1; 7 bases line up with TRBD1. Germline assignment: CDR1 MNHEY and CDR2 SMNVEV (reference sequence). This CDR3 has 15 residues. Trimming took 5 bases from V and 5 from J; bases not matched to a gene: 9. CDR3 in DNA: TGTGCCAGCAGTCCCGGGACAGAGGTGGACAATGAGCAGTTCTTC. Amino acids: CASSPGTEVDNEQFF.

The V and J genes are TRBV7-3 and TRBJ2-6; D possibly matches TRBD1 or TRBD2 (7 bases each). This CDR3 is built from 17 residues. Germline loops: CDR1 SGHTA, CDR2 FQGTGA. Trimming left V 4 bases short and J 0 bases short, with 13 bases between. CDR3 residues: CASSSRGGISGANVLTF. CDR3 bases: TGTGCCAGCAGCTCCAGGGGGGGAATCTCTGGGGCCAACGTCCTGACTTTC. The entire variable domain, with the rest obtained from reference TRBV7-3 and TRBJ2-6, is as follows: GAGVSQTPSNKVTEKGKYVELRCDPISGHTALYWYRQSLGQGPEFLIYFQGTGAADDSGLPNDRFFAVRPEGSVSTLKIQRTERGDSAVYLCASSSRGGISGANVLTFGAGSRLTVL.